This is a list of T cell receptor beta chains from one sample in a study of early T cells in non-severe SARS-CoV-2 infection. From the 5' RACE reads, TCRdb called clonotypes with MiXCR, one entry per CDR3 protein. The table lists roughly 61,000 distinct CDR3 sequences, approximately 11% of them singletons. Sequenced: whole blood. The receptors here all came from an adult who was a healthcare worker with PCR-confirmed SARS-CoV-2 infection or an uninfected control (not recorded which). Each CDR3 is given with its conserved first and last residue. Each record gives: CDR3 DNA, CDR3 protein, D gene, J gene, V gene, clone size. A D gene is named only where the DNA matches it firmly. Rows give clone size only sometimes, using once, few, many, or a class for an expanded clone.

CDR3 DNA: TGCGCCAGCAGTTTTAACCATGGCTACACCTTC
CDR3 protein: CASSFNHGYTF
D gene: -
J gene: TRBJ1-2
V gene: TRBV10-2
clone size: few

CDR3 DNA: TGCGCCAGCAGTGGAAAAACGAACGGGAAAGGCTACACCTTC
CDR3 protein: CASSGKTNGKGYTF
D gene: -
J gene: TRBJ1-2
V gene: TRBV10-2
clone size: many

CDR3 DNA: TGTGCCAGCAGCTTCGAGGGACGCGAGCAGTACTTC
CDR3 protein: CASSFEGREQYF
D gene: -
J gene: TRBJ2-7
V gene: TRBV11-2
clone size: few

CDR3 DNA: TGTGCCAGCAGCTTAGTAGCGGGCGGATACTACGAGCAGTACTTC
CDR3 protein: CASSLVAGGYYEQYF
D gene: TRBD2
J gene: TRBJ2-7
V gene: TRBV7-2
clone size: many

CDR3 DNA: TGTGCCAGCAGCACGAGATCCCACAACACCGGGGAGCTGTTTTTT
CDR3 protein: CASSTRSHNTGELFF
D gene: -
J gene: TRBJ2-2
V gene: TRBV9
clone size: many

CDR3 DNA: TGTGCCAGCAGCCTCCCGGGACAGGGTCCGCGGGAGCAGTACTTC
CDR3 protein: CASSLPGQGPREQYF
D gene: TRBD1
J gene: TRBJ2-7
V gene: TRBV11-2
clone size: -

CDR3 DNA: TGTGCCAGCAGTCGACGGACCTATGAGGGCTACACCTTC
CDR3 protein: CASSRRTYEGYTF
D gene: -
J gene: TRBJ1-2
V gene: TRBV12-3/TRBV12-4
clone size: -

CDR3 DNA: TGTGCCAGCAGCTCAGGACAGTTCCGCACAGATACGCAGTATTTT
CDR3 protein: CASSSGQFRTDTQYF
D gene: -
J gene: TRBJ2-3
V gene: TRBV7-9
clone size: many

CDR3 DNA: TGTGCCTGGAGTGTAACGGGGAGGTATGGCTACACCTTC
CDR3 protein: CAWSVTGRYGYTF
D gene: -
J gene: TRBJ1-2
V gene: TRBV30
clone size: many

CDR3 DNA: TGTGCTAGCAGCCAGGGACTAGGGAAGACCTACGAGCAGTACTTC
CDR3 protein: CASSQGLGKTYEQYF
D gene: TRBD2
J gene: TRBJ2-7
V gene: TRBV7-7
clone size: many

CDR3 DNA: TGTGCCAGCACCCGGACTAGCGGGAGCGCCGGGGAGCTGTTTTTT
CDR3 protein: CASTRTSGSAGELFF
D gene: TRBD2
J gene: TRBJ2-2
V gene: TRBV7-2
clone size: many

CDR3 DNA: TGCGCCAGCAGCCAAGCGCTGGGTTCTGCTGCCTACGAGCAGTACTTC
CDR3 protein: CASSQALGSAAYEQYF
D gene: -
J gene: TRBJ2-7
V gene: TRBV4-3
clone size: -

CDR3 DNA: TGCGCCAGCACGGGCGACCCTGAAAAACTGTTTTTT
CDR3 protein: CASTGDPEKLFF
D gene: -
J gene: TRBJ1-4
V gene: TRBV10-2
clone size: many

CDR3 DNA: TGTGCCAGTAGCACCGGGACTGGAATTCAAACAGATACGCAGTATTTT
CDR3 protein: CASSTGTGIQTDTQYF
D gene: -
J gene: TRBJ2-3
V gene: TRBV19
clone size: many

CDR3 DNA: TGCAGTGCTAACCCAGGAAGACAAGCCAAAAACATTCAGTACTTC
CDR3 protein: CSANPGRQAKNIQYF
D gene: -
J gene: TRBJ2-4
V gene: TRBV20-1
clone size: many

CDR3 DNA: TGCAGTGCTTCCAGGGGAGTTCGGGAAAAACTGTTTTTT
CDR3 protein: CSASRGVREKLFF
D gene: -
J gene: TRBJ1-4
V gene: TRBV20-1
clone size: many

CDR3 DNA: TGTGCCACCACGGACAGCCCCACCATCACAGATACGCAGTATTTT
CDR3 protein: CATTDSPTITDTQYF
D gene: -
J gene: TRBJ2-3
V gene: TRBV7-9
clone size: few

CDR3 DNA: TGTGCCAGTAGTATCGGGGGCCCGACCTACGAGCAGTACTTC
CDR3 protein: CASSIGGPTYEQYF
D gene: -
J gene: TRBJ2-7
V gene: TRBV19
clone size: -

CDR3 DNA: TGCAGTGGGATTGGTGATCGAGAGACCCAGTACTTC
CDR3 protein: CSGIGDRETQYF
D gene: -
J gene: TRBJ2-5
V gene: TRBV20-1
clone size: many

CDR3 DNA: TGTGCCAGCAGTCCCCTTCCCGGGACGGCGGGCTACACCTTC
CDR3 protein: CASSPLPGTAGYTF
D gene: -
J gene: TRBJ1-2
V gene: TRBV12-3/TRBV12-4
clone size: many

CDR3 DNA: TGTGCCAGCAGTTACCGGGTAGCGGGGGACCAGCCAGATACGCAGTATTTT
CDR3 protein: CASSYRVAGDQPDTQYF
D gene: TRBD2
J gene: TRBJ2-3
V gene: TRBV6-2/TRBV6-3
clone size: many

CDR3 DNA: TGCAGTGCTAGAGACAACACCGGGGAGCTGTTTTTT
CDR3 protein: CSARDNTGELFF
D gene: -
J gene: TRBJ2-2
V gene: TRBV20-1
clone size: many

CDR3 DNA: TGTGCCAGCAGCTCCGAGGATGGTGAAAAACTGTTTTTT
CDR3 protein: CASSSEDGEKLFF
D gene: -
J gene: TRBJ1-4
V gene: TRBV11-3
clone size: few

CDR3 DNA: TGTGCCAGCAGTGAGACTGCTAACTATGGCTACACCTTC
CDR3 protein: CASSETANYGYTF
D gene: -
J gene: TRBJ1-2
V gene: TRBV6-1
clone size: many

CDR3 DNA: TGCAGTGCTAGGGGCACCGGGGAGCTGTTTTTT
CDR3 protein: CSARGTGELFF
D gene: -
J gene: TRBJ2-2
V gene: TRBV20-1
clone size: many

CDR3 DNA: TGTGCCAGCAGTTTACGGGGAAATGGCTACACCTTC
CDR3 protein: CASSLRGNGYTF
D gene: -
J gene: TRBJ1-2
V gene: TRBV12-3/TRBV12-4
clone size: many

CDR3 DNA: TGTGCCAGTAGTCCCGCCGGGGCGACAGATACGCAGTATTTT
CDR3 protein: CASSPAGATDTQYF
D gene: -
J gene: TRBJ2-3
V gene: TRBV19
clone size: few

CDR3 DNA: TGTGCCAGCTCACCAGGGCAAAACACTGAAGCTTTCTTT
CDR3 protein: CASSPGQNTEAFF
D gene: -
J gene: TRBJ1-1
V gene: TRBV18
clone size: many

CDR3 DNA: TGTGCCTGGAGTGTACGACGAACAGAGAGGCAGTATTTT
CDR3 protein: CAWSVRRTERQYF
D gene: -
J gene: TRBJ2-3
V gene: TRBV30
clone size: many

CDR3 DNA: TGCAGTGCTCCACGAAAAGGGTACTATGGCTACACCTTC
CDR3 protein: CSAPRKGYYGYTF
D gene: -
J gene: TRBJ1-2
V gene: TRBV20-1
clone size: many

CDR3 DNA: TGCGCCAGCAGTACCGGGACTAGCGGGTGGTCGTCCCAGTACTTC
CDR3 protein: CASSTGTSGWSSQYF
D gene: TRBD2
J gene: TRBJ2-5
V gene: TRBV10-1
clone size: many

CDR3 DNA: TGTGCCAGCAGTGACTCTAGCGGGGGGGCAGATACGCAGTATTTT
CDR3 protein: CASSDSSGGADTQYF
D gene: TRBD2
J gene: TRBJ2-3
V gene: TRBV6-4
clone size: many

CDR3 DNA: TGTGCCATCAGACAAAACCTAGCATACGAGCAGTACTTC
CDR3 protein: CAIRQNLAYEQYF
D gene: -
J gene: TRBJ2-7
V gene: TRBV10-3
clone size: few

CDR3 DNA: TGTGCCAGCAGCTTATTCGTCGGGGGCAATGAGCAGTTCTTC
CDR3 protein: CASSLFVGGNEQFF
D gene: -
J gene: TRBJ2-1
V gene: TRBV7-2
clone size: few

CDR3 DNA: TGTGCCAGCAGCCCAGAGACTTATGAGACCCAGTACTTC
CDR3 protein: CASSPETYETQYF
D gene: -
J gene: TRBJ2-5
V gene: TRBV3-1
clone size: many

CDR3 DNA: TGTGCCAGCACCCACCAATCGAGCGGATACACCGGGGAGCTGTTTTTT
CDR3 protein: CASTHQSSGYTGELFF
D gene: -
J gene: TRBJ2-2
V gene: TRBV7-9
clone size: few

CDR3 DNA: TGTGCCAGCTCACCGGGACAGAACACCGGGGAGCTGTTTTTT
CDR3 protein: CASSPGQNTGELFF
D gene: -
J gene: TRBJ2-2
V gene: TRBV18
clone size: many

CDR3 DNA: TGTGCCAGCAGCCGACGTAGGCAGCATTCACCCCTCCACTTT
CDR3 protein: CASSRRRQHSPLHF
D gene: -
J gene: TRBJ1-6
V gene: TRBV3-1
clone size: -

CDR3 DNA: TGCAGCGCCGCGAAGAAGTCGGGCACTGAAGCTTTCTTT
CDR3 protein: CSAAKKSGTEAFF
D gene: -
J gene: TRBJ1-1
V gene: TRBV29-1
clone size: -

CDR3 DNA: TGTGCCAGTAGCCCCCAAGCGAACACCGGGGAGCTGTTTTTT
CDR3 protein: CASSPQANTGELFF
D gene: -
J gene: TRBJ2-2
V gene: TRBV19
clone size: many

CDR3 DNA: TGCGCCAGCACCGGGACAGGGAGGGAGACCCAGTACTTC
CDR3 protein: CASTGTGRETQYF
D gene: TRBD1
J gene: TRBJ2-5
V gene: TRBV10-2
clone size: -

CDR3 DNA: TGTGCCTGGAATTCCCTAGCGGCTCACACAGATACGCAGTATTTT
CDR3 protein: CAWNSLAAHTDTQYF
D gene: TRBD2
J gene: TRBJ2-3
V gene: TRBV30
clone size: many

CDR3 DNA: TGTGCCAGCATACGCGAGGCCAACGTCCTGACTTTC
CDR3 protein: CASIREANVLTF
D gene: -
J gene: TRBJ2-6
V gene: TRBV2
clone size: few

CDR3 DNA: TGCGCCAGCAGCTTGGAAGCAGGGGTGAACACTGAAGCTTTCTTT
CDR3 protein: CASSLEAGVNTEAFF
D gene: -
J gene: TRBJ1-1
V gene: TRBV5-1
clone size: few

CDR3 DNA: TGCAGTGCTAGAGATCAGGCGGGGCGGAGCTCCTACAATGAGCAGTTCTTC
CDR3 protein: CSARDQAGRSSYNEQFF
D gene: -
J gene: TRBJ2-1
V gene: TRBV20-1
clone size: many

CDR3 DNA: TGTGCCAGCGCCGGACAGCGGAGCTCTGGGGCCAACGTCCTGACTTTC
CDR3 protein: CASAGQRSSGANVLTF
D gene: -
J gene: TRBJ2-6
V gene: TRBV18
clone size: -

CDR3 DNA: TGTGCCAGCAGTGTTGGACTCTCTGGGGCCAACGTCCTGACTTTC
CDR3 protein: CASSVGLSGANVLTF
D gene: -
J gene: TRBJ2-6
V gene: TRBV2
clone size: many

CDR3 DNA: TGTGCCAGCAGCTCGGACGGGCGAGTCTACAATGAGCAGTTCTTC
CDR3 protein: CASSSDGRVYNEQFF
D gene: -
J gene: TRBJ2-1
V gene: TRBV7-3
clone size: many

CDR3 DNA: TGTGCCAGCAGTTACGCCCTCCTGGACCCTGAGCAGTTCTTC
CDR3 protein: CASSYALLDPEQFF
D gene: -
J gene: TRBJ2-1
V gene: TRBV12-3/TRBV12-4
clone size: -

CDR3 DNA: TGTGCCAGCAGTTCCTCGTACGGGGAGCTGTTTTTT
CDR3 protein: CASSSSYGELFF
D gene: -
J gene: TRBJ2-2
V gene: TRBV12-3/TRBV12-4
clone size: few

CDR3 DNA: TGTGCCAGCAGCCCCAACCGGAGAACTAATGAAAAACTGTTTTTT
CDR3 protein: CASSPNRRTNEKLFF
D gene: -
J gene: TRBJ1-4
V gene: TRBV7-8
clone size: -

CDR3 DNA: TGTGCCTGGAGTCTAAAGGGGGCGGACCACGAGCAGTACTTC
CDR3 protein: CAWSLKGADHEQYF
D gene: TRBD1
J gene: TRBJ2-7
V gene: TRBV30
clone size: -